This T cell receptor (beta chain) was recovered during a study of cytomegalovirus exposure and HLA in healthy donors. As for the study in general: The roughly 670 first-cohort repertoires shared a platform with the approximately 110 validation repertoires, as reported in a later analysis.

Generated by immunoSEQ multiplex PCR, the TCRdb table keeps only in-frame clones and is missing some. Here the sample spans more than 85,000 clones, around 89% being singletons. This clone has just one count. Its matching antigen is unknown. V was pared by 2 bases and J by 3 bases, with 10 bases between. There are 15 residues in the CDR3. In germline, CDR1 is SNHLY, CDR2 FYNNEI. General study findings and limits: Rarity held for most TCR sequences, but there were some public TCRs that occurred in many donors. The tendency of first-cohort TCR clusters to co-occur in the roughly 130 validation repertoires was the finding of a later analysis.

Donors were drawn from the approximately 110-subject validation cohort, separate from the roughly 670-subject first cohort. The sequenced sample was PBMCs. This TCR derives from a woman between 25 and 40 years old in good health and CMV-seropositive. The rearrangement joins TRBV2 to TRBJ1-4, with a weak D call TRBD1 (6 bases). CDR3 nucleotides: TGTGCCAGCAGTGAAATGGGGGCAGCTAATGAAAAACTGTTTTTT. Its translation: CASSEMGAANEKLFF.